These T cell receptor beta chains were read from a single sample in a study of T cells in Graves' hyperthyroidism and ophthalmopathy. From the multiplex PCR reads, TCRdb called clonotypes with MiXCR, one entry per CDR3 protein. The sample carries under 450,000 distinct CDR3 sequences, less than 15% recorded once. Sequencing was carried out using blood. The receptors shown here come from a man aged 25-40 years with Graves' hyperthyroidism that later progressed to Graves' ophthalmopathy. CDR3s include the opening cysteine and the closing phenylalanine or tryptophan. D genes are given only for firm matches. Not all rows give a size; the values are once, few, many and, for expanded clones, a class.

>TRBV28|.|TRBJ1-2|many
CASSLGGKNYGYTF
TGTGCCAGCAGTTTGGGTGGTAAAAACTATGGCTACACCTTC
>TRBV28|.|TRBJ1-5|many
CASSLSPSYSNQPQHF
TGTGCCAGCAGTTTAAGCCCCTCTTATAGCAATCAGCCCCAGCATTTT
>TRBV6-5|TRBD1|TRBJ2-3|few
CASSYSTGAPSMDTQYF
TGTGCCAGCAGTTACTCTACAGGGGCCCCTAGCATGGATACGCAGTATTTT
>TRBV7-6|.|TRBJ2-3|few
CASSLRQSPTDTQYF
TGTGCCAGCAGCTTGCGGCAGTCCCCCACAGATACGCAGTATTTT
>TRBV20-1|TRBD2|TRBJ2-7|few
CSPTSGGAYEQYF
TGCAGCCCTACTAGCGGGGGGGCTTACGAGCAGTACTTC
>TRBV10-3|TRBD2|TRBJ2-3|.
CAISDWAGGTDTQYF
TGTGCCATCAGTGACTGGGCGGGGGGCACAGATACGCAGTATTTT
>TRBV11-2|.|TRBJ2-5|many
CASSLGGKQETQYF
TGTGCCAGCAGCTTAGGCGGGAAACAAGAGACCCAGTACTTC
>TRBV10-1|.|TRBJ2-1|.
CAQPVGSYNEQFF
TGCGCGCAACCCGTCGGCTCCTACAATGAGCAGTTCTTC
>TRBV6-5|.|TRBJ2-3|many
CASSYSTIGATSTDTQYF
TGTGCCAGCAGTTACTCGACCATCGGCGCGACCAGCACAGATACGCAGTATTTT
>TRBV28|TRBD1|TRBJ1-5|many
CASSRGGVQPQHF
TGTGCCAGCAGCAGGGGGGGGGTCCAGCCCCAGCATTTT
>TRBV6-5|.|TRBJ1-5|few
CASSDWFFQHF
TGTGCCAGTTCGGACTGGTTCTTCCAGCATTTT
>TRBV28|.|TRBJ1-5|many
CASSFTDSNQPQHF
TGTGCCAGCAGTTTCACAGATAGCAATCAGCCCCAGCATTTT
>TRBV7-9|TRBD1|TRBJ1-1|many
CASSQPPGQVNTEAFF
TGTGCCAGCAGCCAACCCCCGGGACAGGTAAACACTGAAGCTTTCTTT
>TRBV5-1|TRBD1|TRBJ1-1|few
CASRRAGTGAKNTEAFF
TGCGCCAGCAGAAGGGCCGGGACAGGGGCCAAGAACACTGAAGCTTTCTTT
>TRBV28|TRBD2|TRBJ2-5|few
CASSLRLAVKETQYF
TGTGCCAGCAGTTTACGCCTAGCGGTCAAAGAGACCCAGTACTTC
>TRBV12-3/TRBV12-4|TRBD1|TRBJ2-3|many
CASSLWQGVPTDTQYF
TGTGCCAGCAGTTTATGGCAGGGGGTACCCACAGATACGCAGTATTTT
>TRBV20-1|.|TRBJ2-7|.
CSARAPIYEQYF
TGCAGTGCTAGGGCACCAATCTACGAGCAGTACTTC
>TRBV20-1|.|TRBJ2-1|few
CSARDWVTRGPLAEQFF
TGCAGTGCTAGAGATTGGGTGACTCGGGGGCCCTTGGCTGAGCAGTTCTTC
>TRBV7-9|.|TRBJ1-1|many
CASSLAQGAEAFF
TGTGCCAGCAGCTTAGCACAGGGCGCTGAAGCTTTCTTT
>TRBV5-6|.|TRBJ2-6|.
CASSFMGTGANVLTF
TGTGCCAGCAGCTTCATGGGGACTGGGGCCAACGTCCTGACTTTC
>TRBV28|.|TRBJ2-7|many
CASSLGAGNSYEQYF
TGTGCCAGCAGCCTCGGGGCAGGCAACTCCTACGAGCAGTACTTC
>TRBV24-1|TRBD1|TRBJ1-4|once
CATSDSGQGANEKLFF
TGTGCCACCAGTGACTCCGGACAGGGGGCTAATGAAAAACTGTTTTTT
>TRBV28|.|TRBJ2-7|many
CASSRTGDSYEQYF
TGTGCCAGCAGTAGAACAGGAGACTCCTACGAGCAGTACTTC
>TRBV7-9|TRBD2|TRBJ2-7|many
CASSPIAGSYEQYF
TGTGCCAGCAGCCCAATAGCGGGGAGTTACGAGCAGTACTTC